This T cell receptor beta chain was identified in a study of cytomegalovirus exposure and HLA in healthy donors. The CDR3 totals 13 residues. The J segment lost 8 bases and the V segment lost 8 bases, leaving 5 bases of the junction unmatched. In germline, CDR1 is ENHRY, CDR2 SYGVKD. Donors were nominally healthy when sampled, though unrecorded immune exposures were likely. Findings and caveats of the study: TCR beta chains associated with HLA were, in a later analysis, more clonally expanded than equally common others. Later analysis identified a missense DCLRE1C variant that was linked to TCR beta V- and J-gene trimming.

Worth noting for this clone: Its antigen is not known.

A multiplex PCR was run with 60 Vbeta primers and 13 Jbeta primers. The protocol was immunoSEQ multiplex PCR, while the TCRdb copy is restricted to in-frame clones and leaves out a portion. There are roughly 110,000 clones in the sample; roughly 80% occur only once, and under 3.5% lies in the top ten. This sequence originates from a female donor in good health and CMV-seronegative. The sample comprised PBMCs. The rearrangement joins TRBV10-3 to TRBJ1-4; 10 bases are a match to TRBD1. The CDR3 region is CAIGTGVGEKLFF. CDR3 DNA: TGTGCCATCGGGACAGGGGTTGGGGAAAAACTGTTTTTT.